This entry lists 20 T cell receptor beta chains sequenced from one sample in a study of CD8 T cells in ankylosing spondylitis (dated 2017 in TCRdb). Overall study results and their limits: Blood from ankylosing spondylitis patients appeared to be characterized by a TCR beta motif composed of several highly homologous amino acid variants.

No antigens are known for them. The protocol used for the library was 5' RACE. The run used an Illumina HiSeq 2500. TCRdb took the public reads, trimmed them with fastp at Q25, ran MiXCR for clone calling and kept in-frame beta chains. CDR3 protein sequences are deduplicated, and each keeps its most common genes and DNA. The sample table contains tens of thousands of distinct CDR3 sequences; only one count was recorded for roughly 9% of them. The ten largest make up approximately 30% of the sample. Sequencing was done on a sample of blood, either unsorted or a sorted T cell fraction (not recorded which). These receptors all come from a male donor with ankylosing spondylitis.

The chain combines TRBV12-3 or TRBV12-4 with TRBJ2-7; 8 positions agree with TRBD2. This CDR3 comprises 13 residues. The trim removed 5 bases at V and 7 bases at J, leaving 7 bases unmatched. CDR3 protein: CASSPTSVGEQYF. CDR3 in DNA: TGTGCCAGCAGTCCGACTAGCGTCGGAGAGCAGTACTTC.

This clonotype has at least ten counts. The rearrangement links TRBV15 to TRBJ2-1, with TRBD2 as a possible D gene (5 bases). Germline V gene sequence: CDR1 LNHNV, CDR2 YYDKDF (reference sequence). The CDR3 runs 15 residues. The V and J ends lost 5 bases and 2 bases respectively, with 13 bases between them. The CDR3 is CATSLTRFPYNEQFF. The CDR3 DNA reads as TGTGCCACCAGCTTAACTAGGTTCCCCTACAATGAGCAGTTCTTC.

This clonotype was seen ten or more times. V is TRBV4-1 and J is TRBJ1-3; maybe TRBD1 (5 bases). This CDR3 has 16 residues. Germline lookup yields CDR1 MGHRA and CDR2 YSYEKL. Trimming took off 1 base at V and 0 bases at J, with 10 bases between the two ends. CDR3 sequence reads: CASSQGDAGSGNTIYF. CDR3 sequence (DNA): TGCGCCAGCAGCCAAGGGGACGCGGGCTCTGGAAACACCATATATTTT.

The chain employs TRBV25-1 and TRBJ2-5; 10 nucleotides match TRBD1. Trimming took 4 bases from V and 3 from J; bases not matched to a gene: 5. Germline V gene lookup returns CDR1 MGHDK and CDR2 SYGVNS. This CDR3 is 15 amino acids long. The chain's CDR3 is CASSGWDRGKETQYF. In DNA form, the CDR3 reads TGTGCCAGCAGTGGATGGGACAGGGGAAAAGAGACCCAGTACTTC.

This clonotype showed up just a few times. The chain employs TRBV5-5 and TRBJ2-5; D possibly uses TRBD1 or TRBD2 (5 bases each). V dropped 6 bases and J dropped 1 base, with 16 bases sitting between them. CDR3 length equals 15 residues. Per germline, CDR1 SGHKS and CDR2 YYEKEE (reference sequence). CDR3 nucleotides: TGTGCCAGCACCCTGGGGACGGATCTCCAAGAGACCCAGTACTTC. Translated, it gives CASTLGTDLQETQYF.

This clonotype was detected only a few times. The chain couples TRBV11-2 to TRBJ1-2, with D unresolved. Trimming took 1 base from V and 1 from J, leaving 7 bases between them. Germline V gene sequence: CDR1 SGHAT, CDR2 FQNNGV. The CDR3 is 14 residues long. CDR3 protein: CASSLGHGNYGYTF. CDR3 DNA: TGTGCCAGCAGCTTAGGTCACGGTAACTATGGCTACACCTTC.

This chain joins TRBV13 and TRBJ2-5; 11 nucleotides match TRBD2. J gave up 5 bases and V 0 bases, and 5 bases lay outside the gene matches. This CDR3 has 16 amino acids. Per the germline V gene, CDR1 is PRHDT and CDR2 is FYEKMQ (reference sequence). The CDR3 DNA is TGTGCCAGCAGCTTAGGGAGTAGCGGGAGGGCGGAGACCCAGTACTTC. The encoded protein is CASSLGSSGRAETQYF.

Ten or more counts support this clonotype. The chain recombines TRBV20-1 with TRBJ1-6; perhaps TRBD1 as D (6 bases). V lost 3 bases and J 6 bases, leaving 12 bases between the germline ends. Germline V gene sequence: CDR1 DFQATT, CDR2 SNEGSKA (reference sequence). CDR3 length: 14 amino acids. The CDR3 DNA reads TGCAGTGCTAGTCTCTTGGACAGTAATTCACCCCTCCACTTT. This encodes CSASLLDSNSPLHF.

This clonotype was observed a few times. The rearrangement joins TRBV5-6 to TRBJ1-1; D remains ambiguous. The CDR3 extends over 13 amino acids. Trimming took off 1 base at V and 3 bases at J, with 7 bases between the two ends. Per germline, CDR1 SGHDT and CDR2 YYEEEE. The CDR3 nucleotides read TGTGCCAGCAGCTTGAAGGTGGACACTGAAGCTTTCTTT. Amino acid sequence: CASSLKVDTEAFF.

This clonotype was seen repeatedly, ten times or more. The V gene is TRBV9, the J gene TRBJ2-3; D is ambiguous. CDR3 length: 15 amino acids. In germline, CDR1 is SGDLS, CDR2 YYNGEE. Trimming removed 3 bases from V and 2 bases from J, with 13 bases in between. The chain's CDR3 is CASSATGLHTDTQYF. The DNA for the CDR3 is TGTGCCAGCAGCGCTACCGGGCTACACACAGATACGCAGTATTTT.

This clonotype was seen only a few times. CDR3 residues: CASSLARGGSNYGYTF. In DNA form, the CDR3 reads TGTGCCAGCAGTTTAGCGCGAGGGGGGAGTAACTATGGCTACACCTTC. V is TRBV12-3 or TRBV12-4 and J is TRBJ1-2; the D gene is possibly TRBD1 (6 bases). This CDR3 region has 16 residues. The V end lost 0 bases, the J end lost 1 base, and 12 bases lay between the germline ends.

The rearrangement joins TRBV5-8 to TRBJ2-2; D is ambiguous. The CDR3 runs 15 residues. Germline CDR1 and CDR2: SGHTS and YDEGEE. V lost 0 bases, J lost 4 bases, and 10 bases lay in between. CDR3 loop: CASSLGLSSTGELFF. CDR3 in DNA: TGTGCCAGCAGCTTGGGACTCAGTTCCACCGGGGAGCTGTTTTTT.

The chain carries TRBV27 and TRBJ2-7, with 9 bases matching TRBD1. Germline assignment: CDR1 MNHEY and CDR2 SMNVEV (reference sequence). The trim removed 5 bases at V and 7 bases at J, leaving 9 bases unmatched. The CDR3 is 14 amino acids. The CDR3 here is CASSLQQGAEEQYF. The DNA of the CDR3 is TGTGCCAGCAGTCTACAACAGGGGGCAGAAGAGCAGTACTTC.

The chain carries TRBV27 and TRBJ2-1; 16 nucleotides agree with TRBD2. Germline loops: CDR1 MNHEY, CDR2 SMNVEV (reference sequence). The J segment lost 5 bases and the V segment lost 8 bases, leaving 6 bases of the junction unmatched. The CDR3 sequence is 16 residues long. The CDR3 loop reads CASVKGTSGRDNEQFF. CDR3 nucleotide sequence: TGTGCCAGCGTTAAGGGGACTAGCGGGAGGGACAATGAGCAGTTCTTC.

For this clonotype: This could be a read error, since a much larger clone is one nucleotide away. The chain carries TRBV12-3 or TRBV12-4 and TRBJ2-1; 7 nucleotides line up with TRBD1. This CDR3 region has 12 residues. The CDR3 loop is CVSRRPGQLKFF. CDR3 coding DNA: TGTGTCAGCAGGAGGCCGGGACAGTTAAAGTTCTTC.

At least ten counts were recorded for this clonotype. The J gene is TRBJ2-1, the V gene TRBV11-2, with D perhaps matching TRBD1 or TRBD2 (5 bases each). Looked up from germline, CDR1 is SGHAT and CDR2 is FQNNGV. Trimming took 6 bases from V and 8 from J, leaving 14 bases between them. The CDR3 consists of 13 residues. The CDR3 sequence: CASRGPLPHEQFF. CDR3 DNA: TGTGCCAGCAGGGGACCCTTGCCGCATGAGCAGTTCTTC.

This clonotype was recorded at least ten times. The chain uses TRBV7-9 and TRBJ2-5; 8 bases align to TRBD1. The CDR3 has 14 residues. After removal of 6 bases from V and 5 bases from J, the junction contained 8 bases not matched to a gene. Germline CDR1 reads SEHNR; CDR2 reads FQNEAQ (reference sequence). CDR3 bases: TGTGCCAGCAGATCAGGGGGCGGATTTGAGACCCAGTACTTC. It translates to CASRSGGGFETQYF.

This clonotype came up many times. The DNA for the CDR3 is TGTGCCAGCAGCCAAGAAAGTAGCGTCAGCTCCTACAATGAGCAGTTCTTC. Translating it yields CASSQESSVSSYNEQFF. The chain joins TRBV4-2 to TRBJ2-1, with D possibly matching TRBD2 (5 bases). The CDR3 is 17 amino acids. Trimming pared 0 bases from V and 0 bases from J, leaving 12 bases between. Germline CDR1 LGHNA, CDR2 YNFKEQ.

The sample holds a few counts of this clonotype. The genes are TRBV30 and TRBJ2-3, with D unresolved. This CDR3 spans 11 amino acids. Germline V lookup: CDR1 GTSNPN, CDR2 SVGIG (reference sequence). Trimming cost V 5 bases and J 5 bases, with 8 bases left between them. The CDR3 loop is CAWSTGDTQYF. CDR3 DNA sequence: TGTGCCTGGTCTACCGGAGATACGCAGTATTTT.

This chain joins TRBV11-2 and TRBJ2-1, with 16 bases lining up with TRBD2. With 3 bases clipped from V and 4 bases from J, the junction kept 6 bases outside the gene matches. The CDR3 loop spans 18 amino acids. CDR1 is SGHAT and CDR2 is FQNNGV in the germline V gene. The CDR3 is CASSLGLAGGQQYNEQFF. CDR3 in DNA: TGTGCCAGCAGCTTGGGACTAGCGGGAGGGCAGCAATACAATGAGCAGTTCTTC.